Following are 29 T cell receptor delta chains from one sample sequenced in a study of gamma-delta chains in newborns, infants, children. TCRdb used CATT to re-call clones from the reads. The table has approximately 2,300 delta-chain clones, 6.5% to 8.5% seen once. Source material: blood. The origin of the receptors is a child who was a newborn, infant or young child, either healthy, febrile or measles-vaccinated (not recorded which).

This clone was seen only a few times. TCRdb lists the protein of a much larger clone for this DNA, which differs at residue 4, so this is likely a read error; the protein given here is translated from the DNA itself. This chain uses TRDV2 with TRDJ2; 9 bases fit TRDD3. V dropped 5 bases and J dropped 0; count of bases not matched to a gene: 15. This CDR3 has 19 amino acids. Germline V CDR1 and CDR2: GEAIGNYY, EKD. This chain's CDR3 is CACGPLQGGYRTLTAQLFF. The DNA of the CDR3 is TGTGCCTGTGGCCCCTTACAAGGGGGATACAGGACTTTGACAGCACAACTCTTCTTT.

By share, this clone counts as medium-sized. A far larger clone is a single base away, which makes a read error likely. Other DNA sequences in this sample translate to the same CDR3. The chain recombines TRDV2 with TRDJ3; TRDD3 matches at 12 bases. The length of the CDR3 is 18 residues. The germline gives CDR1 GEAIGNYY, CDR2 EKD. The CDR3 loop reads CACDTVLGDTWDTRKMFF. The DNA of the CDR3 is TGTGCCTGTGACACCGTACTGGGGGATACCTGGGACACCCGAAAGATGTTTTTC.

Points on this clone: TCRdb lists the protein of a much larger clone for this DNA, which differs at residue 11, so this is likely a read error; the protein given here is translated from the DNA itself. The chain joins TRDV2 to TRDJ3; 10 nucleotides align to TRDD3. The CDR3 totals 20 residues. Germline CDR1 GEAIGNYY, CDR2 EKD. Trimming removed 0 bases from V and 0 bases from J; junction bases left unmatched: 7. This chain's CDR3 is CACDTVLGDPGSWDTRQMFF. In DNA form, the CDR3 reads TGTGCCTGTGACACCGTACTGGGGGATCCAGGCTCCTGGGACACCCGACAGATGTTTTTC.

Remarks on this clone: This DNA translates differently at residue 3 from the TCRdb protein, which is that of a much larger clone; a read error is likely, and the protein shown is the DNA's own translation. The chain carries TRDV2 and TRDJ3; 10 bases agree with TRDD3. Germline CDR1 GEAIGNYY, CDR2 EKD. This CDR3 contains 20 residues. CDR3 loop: CAYDKLGDYGRSWDTRQMFF. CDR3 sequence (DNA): TGTGCCTATGACAAACTGGGGGATTACGGCCGATCCTGGGACACCCGACAGATGTTTTTC.

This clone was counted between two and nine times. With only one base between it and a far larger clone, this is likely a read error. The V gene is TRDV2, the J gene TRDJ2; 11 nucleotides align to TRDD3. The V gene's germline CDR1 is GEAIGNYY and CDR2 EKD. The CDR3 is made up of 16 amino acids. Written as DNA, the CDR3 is TGTGCCTGGGACATACTGGGGGATACTTTGACAGCACAACTCTTCTTT. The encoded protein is CAWDILGDTLTAQLFF.

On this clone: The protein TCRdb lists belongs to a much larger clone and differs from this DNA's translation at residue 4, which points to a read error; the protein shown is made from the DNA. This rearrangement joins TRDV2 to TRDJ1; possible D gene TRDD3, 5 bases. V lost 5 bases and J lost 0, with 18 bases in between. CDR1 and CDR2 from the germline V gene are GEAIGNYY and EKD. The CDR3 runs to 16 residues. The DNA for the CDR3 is TGTGCCTGTGGCGCCCTTGGGGCCCCGGACACCGATAAACTCATCTTT. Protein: CACGALGAPDTDKLIF.

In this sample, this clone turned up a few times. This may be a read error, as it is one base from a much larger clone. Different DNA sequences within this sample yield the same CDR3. In nucleotides, the CDR3 is TGTGCCTGTGACTCCCTGCTGGGGGATTCGAGCTCCTGGGACACCCGACAGATGTTTTTC. This translates into CACDSLLGDSSSWDTRQMFF. The gene calls are TRDV2 and TRDJ3; 9 bases are shared with TRDD3. Germline-derived CDR1 and CDR2 are GEAIGNYY and EKD. This CDR3 comprises 20 residues. With V trimmed by 3 bases and J by 0 bases, 11 bases remained unmatched.

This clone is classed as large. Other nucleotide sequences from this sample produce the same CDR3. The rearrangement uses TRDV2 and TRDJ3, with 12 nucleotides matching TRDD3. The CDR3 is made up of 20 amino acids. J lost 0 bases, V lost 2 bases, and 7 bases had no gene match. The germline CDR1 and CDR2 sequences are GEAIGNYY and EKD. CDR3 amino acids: CACDNVLGDTSSWDTRQMFF. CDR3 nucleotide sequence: TGTGCCTGTGACAACGTACTGGGGGATACCAGCTCCTGGGACACCCGACAGATGTTTTTC.

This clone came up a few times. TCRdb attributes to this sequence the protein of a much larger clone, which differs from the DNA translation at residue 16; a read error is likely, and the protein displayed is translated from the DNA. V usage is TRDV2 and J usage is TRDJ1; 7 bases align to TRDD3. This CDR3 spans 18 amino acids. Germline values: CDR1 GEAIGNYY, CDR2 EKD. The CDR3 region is CACDTKRGLGDYTDKPIF. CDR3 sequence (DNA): TGTGCCTGTGACACGAAACGAGGATTGGGGGACTACACCGATAAACCCATCTTT.

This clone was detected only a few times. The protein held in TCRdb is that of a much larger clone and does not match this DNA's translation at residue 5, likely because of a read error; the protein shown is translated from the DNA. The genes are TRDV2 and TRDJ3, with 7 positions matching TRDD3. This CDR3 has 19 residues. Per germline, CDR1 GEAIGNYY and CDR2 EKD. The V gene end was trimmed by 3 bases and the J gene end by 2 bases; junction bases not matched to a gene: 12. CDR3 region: CACDAVAGGPTWDTRQMFF. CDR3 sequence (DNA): TGTGCCTGTGACGCCGTGGCTGGGGGCCCCACCTGGGACACCCGACAGATGTTTTTC.

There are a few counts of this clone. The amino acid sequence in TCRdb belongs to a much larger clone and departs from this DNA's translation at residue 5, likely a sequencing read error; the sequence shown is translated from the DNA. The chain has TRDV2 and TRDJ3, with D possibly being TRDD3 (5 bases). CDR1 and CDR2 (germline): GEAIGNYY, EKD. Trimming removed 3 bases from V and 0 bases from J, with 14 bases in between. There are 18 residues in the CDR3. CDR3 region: CACDAGGYSSWDTRQMFF. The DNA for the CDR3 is TGTGCCTGTGACGCCGGGGGTTACAGCTCCTGGGACACCCGACAGATGTTTTTC.

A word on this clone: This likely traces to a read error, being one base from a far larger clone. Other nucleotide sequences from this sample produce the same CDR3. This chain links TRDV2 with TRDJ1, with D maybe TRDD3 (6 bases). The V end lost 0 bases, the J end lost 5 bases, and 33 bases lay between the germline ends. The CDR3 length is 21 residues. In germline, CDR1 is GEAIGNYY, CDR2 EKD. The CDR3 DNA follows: TGTGCCTGTGACACCGTCCCGATCTATCGGGGGGAGGACCGGGTCAGTGATAAACTCATCTTT. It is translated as CACDTVPIYRGEDRVSDKLIF.

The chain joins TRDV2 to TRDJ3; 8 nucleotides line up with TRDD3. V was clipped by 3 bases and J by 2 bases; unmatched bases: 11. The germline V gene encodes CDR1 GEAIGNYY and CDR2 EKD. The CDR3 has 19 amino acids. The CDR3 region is CACDLTTGGSTWDTRQMFF. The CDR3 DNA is TGTGCCTGTGACCTAACTACTGGGGGCTCCACCTGGGACACCCGACAGATGTTTTTC.

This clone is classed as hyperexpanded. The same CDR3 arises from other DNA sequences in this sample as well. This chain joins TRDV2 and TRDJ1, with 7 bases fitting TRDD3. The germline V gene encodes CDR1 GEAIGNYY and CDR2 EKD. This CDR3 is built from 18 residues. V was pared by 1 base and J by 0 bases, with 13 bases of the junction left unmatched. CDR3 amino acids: CACDTKRGLGDYTDKLIF. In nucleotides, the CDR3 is TGTGCCTGTGACACGAAACGAGGATTGGGGGACTACACCGATAAACTCATCTTT.

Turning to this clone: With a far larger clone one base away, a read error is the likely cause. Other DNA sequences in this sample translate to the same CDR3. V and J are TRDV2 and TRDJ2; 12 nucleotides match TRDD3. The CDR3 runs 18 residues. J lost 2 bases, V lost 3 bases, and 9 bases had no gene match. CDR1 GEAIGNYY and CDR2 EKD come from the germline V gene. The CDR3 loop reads CACDPLGDTRALTAQLFF. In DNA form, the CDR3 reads TGTGCCTGTGACCCACTGGGGGATACAAGAGCCTTGACAGCACAACTCTTCTTT.

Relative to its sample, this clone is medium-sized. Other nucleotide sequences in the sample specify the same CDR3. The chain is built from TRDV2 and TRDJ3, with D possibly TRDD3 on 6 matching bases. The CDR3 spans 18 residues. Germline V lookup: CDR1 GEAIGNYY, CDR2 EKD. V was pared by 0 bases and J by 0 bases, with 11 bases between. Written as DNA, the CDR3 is TGTGCCTGTGACACCGTGGGGGTTCGCTCCTGGGACACCCGACAGATGTTTTTC. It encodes CACDTVGVRSWDTRQMFF.

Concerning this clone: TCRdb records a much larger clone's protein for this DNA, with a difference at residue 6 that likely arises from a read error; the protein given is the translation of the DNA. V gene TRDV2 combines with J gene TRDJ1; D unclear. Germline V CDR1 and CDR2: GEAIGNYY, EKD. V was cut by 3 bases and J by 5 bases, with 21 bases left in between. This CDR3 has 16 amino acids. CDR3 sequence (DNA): TGTGCCTGTGACCATCAGGGGCTCGAAACTAGGGATAAACTCATCTTT. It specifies CACDHQGLETRDKLIF.

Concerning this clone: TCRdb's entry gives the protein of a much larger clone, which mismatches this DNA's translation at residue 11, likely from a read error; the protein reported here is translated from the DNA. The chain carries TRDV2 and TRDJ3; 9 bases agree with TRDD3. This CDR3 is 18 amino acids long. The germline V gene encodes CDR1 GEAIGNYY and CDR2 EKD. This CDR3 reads CACDKVLGDSRDTRQMFF. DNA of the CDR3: TGTGCCTGTGACAAAGTACTGGGGGACTCCAGGGACACCCGACAGATGTTTTTC.

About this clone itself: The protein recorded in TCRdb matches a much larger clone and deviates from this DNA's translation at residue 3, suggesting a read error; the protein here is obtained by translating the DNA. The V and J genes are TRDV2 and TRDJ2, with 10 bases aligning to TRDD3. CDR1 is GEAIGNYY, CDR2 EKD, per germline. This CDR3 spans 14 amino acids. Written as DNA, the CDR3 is TGTGCCCGTGACTTACTGGGGGATACAGCACAACTCTTCTTT. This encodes CARDLLGDTAQLFF.

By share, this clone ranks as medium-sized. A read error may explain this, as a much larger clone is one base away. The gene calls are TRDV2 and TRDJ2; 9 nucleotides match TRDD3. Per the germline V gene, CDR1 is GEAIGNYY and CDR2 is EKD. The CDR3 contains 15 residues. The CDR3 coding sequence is TGTGCCTGTGACCCACTGGGGGACCCGACAGCAAAACTCTTCTTT. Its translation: CACDPLGDPTAKLFF.

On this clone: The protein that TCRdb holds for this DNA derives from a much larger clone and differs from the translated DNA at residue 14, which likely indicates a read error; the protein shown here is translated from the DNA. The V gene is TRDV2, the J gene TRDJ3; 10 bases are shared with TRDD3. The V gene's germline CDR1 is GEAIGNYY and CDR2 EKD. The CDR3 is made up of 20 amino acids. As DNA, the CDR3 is TGTGCCTGTGACAAACTGGGGGATTACGGCCGATCCTGGGGCACCCGACAGATGTTTTTC. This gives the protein CACDKLGDYGRSWGTRQMFF.

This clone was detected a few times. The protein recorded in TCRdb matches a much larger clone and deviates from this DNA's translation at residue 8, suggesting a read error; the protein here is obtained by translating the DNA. The CDR3 DNA is TGTGCCTGTGACACCCTACTGGGCCCCTGGGACACCCGACAGATGTTTTTC. Translation gives CACDTLLGPWDTRQMFF. The genes are TRDV2 and TRDJ3; D is perhaps TRDD3 (6 bases). Germline CDR1 and CDR2: GEAIGNYY and EKD. V lost 0 bases, J lost 2 bases, and 10 bases lay in between. The CDR3 sequence is 17 residues long.

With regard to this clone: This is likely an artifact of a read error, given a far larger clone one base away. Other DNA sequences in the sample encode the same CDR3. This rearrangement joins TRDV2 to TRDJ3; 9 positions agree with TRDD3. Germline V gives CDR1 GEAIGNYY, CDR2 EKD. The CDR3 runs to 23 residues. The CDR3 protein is CACDTVHVQRGYESSWDTRQMFF. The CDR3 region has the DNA TGTGCCTGTGACACCGTTCACGTCCAAAGGGGATACGAGAGCTCCTGGGACACCCGACAGATGTTCTTC.

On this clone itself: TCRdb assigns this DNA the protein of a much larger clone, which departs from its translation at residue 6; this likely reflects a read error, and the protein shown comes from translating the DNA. The CDR3 nucleotides are TGTGCCTGTGACACGACACGAGGATTGGGGGACTACACCGATAAACTCATCTTT. Residues: CACDTTRGLGDYTDKLIF. This chain uses TRDV2 with TRDJ1; TRDD3 agrees at 7 bases. Germline lookup yields CDR1 GEAIGNYY and CDR2 EKD. The CDR3 runs to 18 residues. Trimming took 1 base from V and 0 from J; bases not matched to a gene: 13.

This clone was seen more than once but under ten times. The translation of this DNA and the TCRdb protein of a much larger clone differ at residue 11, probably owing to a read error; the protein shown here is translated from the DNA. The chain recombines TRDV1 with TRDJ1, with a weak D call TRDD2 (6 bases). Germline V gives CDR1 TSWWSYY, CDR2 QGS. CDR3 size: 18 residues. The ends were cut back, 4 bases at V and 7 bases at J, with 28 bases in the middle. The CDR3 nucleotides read TGTGCTCTTGGGGCTCACTTCCTCTTACTGGTGGACGCGCTTAAACTCATCTTT. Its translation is CALGAHFLLLVDALKLIF.

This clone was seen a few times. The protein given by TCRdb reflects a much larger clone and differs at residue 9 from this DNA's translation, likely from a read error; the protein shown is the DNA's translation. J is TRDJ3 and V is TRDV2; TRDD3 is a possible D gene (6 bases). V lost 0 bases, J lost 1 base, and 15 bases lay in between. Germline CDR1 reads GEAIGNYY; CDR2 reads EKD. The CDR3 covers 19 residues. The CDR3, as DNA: TGTGCCTGTGACACCGTACTGGGAGCTATGTCCTGGGACACCCGACAGATGTTTTTC. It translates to CACDTVLGAMSWDTRQMFF.

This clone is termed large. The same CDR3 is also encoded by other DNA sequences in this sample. CDR3 amino acids: CACDTVSGDSSWDTRQMFF. The CDR3 DNA follows: TGTGCCTGTGACACCGTATCCGGGGATAGCTCCTGGGACACCCGACAGATGTTTTTC. The chain employs TRDV2 and TRDJ3; 7 bases match TRDD3. The germline V gene has CDR1 GEAIGNYY and CDR2 EKD. The V and J ends lost 0 bases and 0 bases, in that order; junction bases with no gene match: 7. This CDR3 is 19 amino acids long.

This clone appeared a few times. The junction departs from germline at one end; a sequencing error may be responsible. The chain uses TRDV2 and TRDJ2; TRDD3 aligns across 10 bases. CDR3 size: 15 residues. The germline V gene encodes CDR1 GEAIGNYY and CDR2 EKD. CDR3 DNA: TGTGCCTGTGAGGCTCTGGGGGATAGGACAGCAAAACTCTTCTTT. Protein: CACEALGDRTAKLFF.

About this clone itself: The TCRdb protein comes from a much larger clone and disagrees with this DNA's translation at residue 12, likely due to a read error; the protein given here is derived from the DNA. The CDR3 spells CACDTVTGGSSPWDTRQMFF. In DNA form, the CDR3 reads TGTGCCTGTGACACCGTTACTGGGGGATCGAGCCCCTGGGACACCCGACAGATGTTTTTC. The rearrangement links TRDV2 to TRDJ3, with TRDD3 identical over 10 bases. Trimming at V came to 0 bases and at J to 2 bases, leaving 9 bases not matched to a gene. CDR3 length: 20 residues. From germline, CDR1 is GEAIGNYY and CDR2 EKD.